The 16 T cell receptor beta chains in this list originate from one sample, sequenced in a study of T cells in Graves' hyperthyroidism and ophthalmopathy (dated by TCRdb to between 2018 and 2021). Library generation was performed with multiplex PCR. The run used an Illumina HiSeq 2000. The TCR beta CDR3 regions were amplified from the RNA transcripts. For the first round of RT-PCR on the TCR CDR3, the HTBI primer set was used together with the Qiagen OneStep RT-PCR kit. The public reads were run again by TCRdb, first through fastp at Q25 and then through MiXCR, and only productive beta chains were kept. Duplicate CDR3 protein sequences are folded into a single record with the most common DNA and genes. This sample lists 490,000 or so distinct CDR3 sequences; roughly 23% were detected once. The top ten constitute roughly 49% of the sample. The sample consisted of blood. These receptors were taken from a woman aged 70-85 years with Graves' ophthalmopathy.

This clonotype was detected a few times. For the CDR3, the DNA is TGTGCCTGGAGCCGTCTAGGCAAGAATGAGCAGTTCTTC. Amino acid sequence: CAWSRLGKNEQFF. The V call is TRBV30, the J call TRBJ2-1; no reliable D call. V lost 3 bases to trimming and J lost 7 bases, with 13 bases between them. Germline V gives CDR1 GTSNPN, CDR2 SVGIG (reference sequence). The CDR3 covers 13 residues.

In its sample, this clonotype was seen many times. The rearrangement joins TRBV9 to TRBJ1-2; D not resolved. Germline CDR1 SGDLS, CDR2 YYNGEE. CDR3 size: 12 residues. Between the trimmed V and J ends, which lost 2 bases and 3 bases, there was a span of 5 bases. For the CDR3, the DNA is TGTGCCAGCAGCGTTGGGGACTATGGCTACACCTTC. Protein sequence: CASSVGDYGYTF.

This chain uses TRBV20-1 with TRBJ2-4; D could derive from TRBD1 or TRBD2 (7 bases each). Trimming cost V 6 bases and J 11 bases, with 23 bases left between them. The length of the CDR3 is 14 residues. Looked up from germline, CDR1 is DFQATT and CDR2 is SNEGSKA (reference sequence). Here the CDR3 reads CSARRDSGVKVQYF. CDR3 coding DNA: TGCAGTGCCAGAAGGGACAGCGGGGTTAAAGTTCAGTACTTC.

The chain recombines TRBV5-1 with TRBJ1-2, with TRBD1 matching over 8 bases. The CDR3 extends over 14 amino acids. The V gene end was trimmed by 5 bases and the J gene end by 4 bases; junction bases not matched to a gene: 7. Looked up from germline, CDR1 is SGHRS and CDR2 is YFSETQ. CDR3 sequence (DNA): TGCGCCAGCAGTTCGGACAGGGTGGCCTATGGCTACACCTTC. It is translated as CASSSDRVAYGYTF.

This clonotype was detected only a few times. In nucleotides, the CDR3 is TGTGCCAGCAGCCGCCGGACTAGCGGGAGTGCAGATACGCAGTATTTT. This sequence encodes CASSRRTSGSADTQYF. The chain is built from TRBV2 and TRBJ2-3, with 13 bases matching TRBD2. The CDR3 is 16 residues long. V gave up 6 bases and J gave up 4 bases; unmatched junction bases: 7. Germline lookup yields CDR1 SNHLY and CDR2 FYNNEI.

The chain is built from TRBV5-1 and TRBJ2-7; no clear D gene. CDR1 and CDR2 (germline): SGHRS, YFSETQ. V was pared by 0 bases and J by 7 bases, with 11 bases between. CDR3 length equals 13 residues. CDR3 region: CASSLVGIYEQYF. In DNA form, the CDR3 reads TGCGCCAGCAGCTTGGTGGGCATTTATGAGCAGTACTTC.

A few counts support this clonotype. This chain joins TRBV5-5 and TRBJ2-1; 12 bases match TRBD2. Germline V CDR1 and CDR2: SGHKS, YYEKEE (reference sequence). The CDR3 has 16 amino acids. The V segment lost 6 bases and the J segment 8 bases; nucleotides outside the gene matches: 12. DNA of the CDR3: TGTGCCAGCACTCCTCGGGCTAGCGGGAGGGCGCATGAGCAGTTCTTC. Protein: CASTPRASGRAHEQFF.

This clonotype was counted a few times. J is TRBJ2-2 and V is TRBV20-1, with TRBD2 as a possible D gene (5 bases). Germline CDR1 DFQATT, CDR2 SNEGSKA (reference sequence). This CDR3 spans 15 amino acids. The V end was cut by 6 bases, the J end by 0 bases, with 14 bases between. In nucleotides, the CDR3 is TGCAGTGCACGGGTGAGGGCGGCGAACACCGGGGAGCTGTTTTTT. Its translation: CSARVRAANTGELFF.

The table lists this clonotype with a few counts. This chain links TRBV20-1 with TRBJ1-2; D perhaps matches TRBD1 (6 bases). Germline CDR1 reads DFQATT; CDR2 reads SNEGSKA (reference sequence). Trimming cost V 1 base and J 8 bases, with 14 bases left between them. CDR3 size: 13 residues. CDR3 nucleotides: TGCAGTGCTAGAGGGGCAAGGGGGGACGGCTACACCTTC. It codes for CSARGARGDGYTF.

The V and J genes are TRBV7-3 and TRBJ2-7; maybe TRBD1 (7 bases). Germline CDR1 is SGHTA and CDR2 is FQGTGA. Between the trimmed V and J ends, which lost 5 bases and 6 bases, there was a span of 14 bases. The CDR3 consists of 13 residues. The CDR3: CASSISGGGEQYF. The CDR3 bases are TGTGCCAGCAGCATCTCAGGGGGAGGCGAGCAGTACTTC.

This clonotype was recorded a few times. This chain uses TRBV6-1 with TRBJ1-6; 7 nucleotides line up with TRBD1. CDR1 is MNHNS and CDR2 is SASEGT in the germline V gene. The CDR3 covers 12 residues. J was trimmed by 12 bases and V by 7 bases; bases with no gene match: 6. In nucleotides, the CDR3 is TGTGCCAGCACTAAGGGGGCCCGACCCCTCCACTTT. This gives the protein CASTKGARPLHF.

The rearrangement uses TRBV20-1 and TRBJ1-1; TRBD1 aligns across 10 bases. The CDR3 loop spans 15 amino acids. The junction had 5 bases not matched to a gene; V was cut back by 2 bases and J by 2 bases. CDR1 is DFQATT and CDR2 is SNEGSKA in the germline V gene (reference sequence). Written as DNA, the CDR3 is TGCAGTGCTAGACCTCGGGACAGGGGAAACACTGAAGCTTTCTTT. As protein: CSARPRDRGNTEAFF.

This clonotype was recorded a few times. The chain uses TRBV6-1 and TRBJ2-7; D is perhaps TRBD1 or TRBD2 (5 bases each). The CDR3 spans 13 residues. Trimming shortened V by 4 bases and J by 6 bases, and 13 bases separated the two germline ends. Germline V lookup: CDR1 MNHNS, CDR2 SASEGT. CDR3 in DNA: TGTGCCAGCAGTGGCCAGGGTGGAGGCGAGCAGTACTTC. This sequence encodes CASSGQGGGEQYF.

There are a few counts of this clonotype. The rearrangement links TRBV7-9 to TRBJ2-5; TRBD2 agrees at 13 bases. V lost 5 bases, J lost 6 bases, and 6 bases stayed unmatched. The CDR3 sequence is 15 residues long. Germline V CDR1 and CDR2: SEHNR, FQNEAQ (reference sequence). CDR3 loop: CASSAGLAGVQTQYF. The CDR3 DNA reads as TGTGCCAGCAGCGCCGGACTAGCGGGAGTTCAGACCCAGTACTTC.

Remarks on this clonotype: This may come from a read error, since a much larger clone is one base off. The chain couples TRBV12-3 or TRBV12-4 to TRBJ1-6; the D gene is possibly TRBD1 (6 bases). The CDR3 loop spans 15 amino acids. Trimming took 8 bases from V and 9 from J, leaving 20 bases between them. CDR3: CASGLDSPGGSPLHF. CDR3 nucleotide sequence: TGTGCCAGCGGTCTGGACAGTCCTGGGGGTTCACCCCTCCACTTT.

This clonotype has a count of ten or more. This rearrangement joins TRBV2 to TRBJ1-1; no clear D gene. The CDR3 sequence is 14 residues long. The V gene's germline CDR1 is SNHLY and CDR2 FYNNEI. Trimming left V 7 bases short and J 1 base short, with 13 bases between. The DNA for the CDR3 is TGTGCCAGCAATGACCGAGCACAGAACACTGAAGCTTTCTTT. It encodes CASNDRAQNTEAFF.